This record looks at one TCR beta chain sequence and its context. The antigen it recognizes is unknown. Per-nucleotide qualities are absent, and no much larger clonotype sits a single base away. This sample was included in a study of T cell clonotyping in hematopoietic cell transplantation (dated by TCRdb to about 2021). As for the study more broadly: In the study, over a hundred blood samples were gathered from approximately 33 consecutive transplant recipients and their related donors. Recruitment of patients was conducted between late 2015 and 2017, and follow-up was continued until September 2020 or death. The paper as a whole reports these results and caveats: A decrease in recipient TCR diversity was observed after transplant, and a progressive increase in pathologically expanded clonotypes was seen from day 30 to day 180. Inverse Simpson Index values from donors and from recipients before transplant predicted broader TCR repertoire diversity after transplant. Just a small fraction of recipient repertoires overlapped with donor repertoires, and more than 95% appeared de novo at the given depth. The sample size was limited and the cells went unsorted, which meant the CD4 and CD8 repertoire contributions could not be told apart.

The immunoSEQ assay, a bias-controlled multiplex PCR using V- and J-specific primers, was used to amplify TCR beta CDR3 regions from genomic DNA. A proprietary barcode and Illumina adapter sequences were added to the CDR3 amplicons in a second PCR step. CDR3 libraries were sequenced on an Illumina MiSeq instrument. Turning to the authors' computational methods: Export and quality control were performed with immunoSEQ Analyzer 3.0, and downstream analyses were performed with R Bioconductor and Immunarch. Only productive rearrangements in the normalized downsampled data set went into calculating the repertoire metrics. Pathologically expanded clonotypes were defined as those larger than 5 templates in the normalized cohort. The Inverse Simpson Index served as the measure of repertoire diversity. CMV-specificity analyses were carried out on the non-normalized data set to capture all clonotypes. The immuneACCESS repertoire file appears here via TCRdb, limited to in-frame rearrangements. These files lack a portion of the clones; in checked studies, under half of the deficit traces to unresolved V genes, and the cause of the others is not known. Clonal size and the V and J genes are those of that table, whereas D and trimming came from the DNA. Counted in this sample were approximately 5,000 clones; roughly 90% of them appeared once. The ten largest clones take up around 50% of the sample.

This sample's time point label indicates: 100 days after allo-HCT. Blood from recipients was drawn roughly 28 days before transplant, then again at days 30, 100 and 180 after transplant. Using Nuclei Lysis Solution, genomic DNA was extracted from unfractionated peripheral blood mononuclear cells that were either fresh or cryopreserved. Sequenced material: peripheral blood mononuclear cells, taken 100 days after allogeneic stem cell transplant. This clonotype originated in a female patient aged 50-60 years who had an allogeneic stem cell transplant from an unrelated donor, so T cells may come from the graft donor. Some clones in this sample may be carry-over from other donors' samples.

The DNA sequence follows: TGTGCCAGCAGTTACCGAGAGGGTGATCAGCCCCAGCATTTT. This is translated as CASSYREGDQPQHF. The rearranged segments are TRBV6-5 and TRBJ1-5; a confident D gene designation cannot be given. The germline V gene yields MNHEY for CDR1 and SVGAGI for CDR2. V was cut back by 2 bases and J by 5 bases, leaving a gap of 10 bases between them. The CDR3, from cysteine to phenylalanine, totals 14 residues. CDR3 DNA is the only sequence kept; it has 42 bases, read in frame from the first base.